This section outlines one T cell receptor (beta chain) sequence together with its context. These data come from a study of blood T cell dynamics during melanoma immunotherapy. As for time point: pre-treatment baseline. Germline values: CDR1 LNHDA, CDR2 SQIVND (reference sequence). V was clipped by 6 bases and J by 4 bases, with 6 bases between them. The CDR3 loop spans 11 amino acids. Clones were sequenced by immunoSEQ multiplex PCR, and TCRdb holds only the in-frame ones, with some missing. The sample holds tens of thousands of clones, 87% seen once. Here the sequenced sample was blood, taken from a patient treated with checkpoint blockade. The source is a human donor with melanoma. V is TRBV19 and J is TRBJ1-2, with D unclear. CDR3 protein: CASSRGYGYTF. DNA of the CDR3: TGTGCCAGTAGCCGTGGCTATGGCTACACCTTC.